This entry lists 24 T cell receptor beta chains sequenced from one sample in a study of cytomegalovirus exposure and HLA in healthy donors. The PCR ran on 60 Vbeta and 13 Jbeta primers. The protocol was immunoSEQ multiplex PCR, while the TCRdb copy is restricted to in-frame clones and leaves out a portion. The table shows 210,000 or so clones, with approximately 79% occurring only once. Sequenced: PBMCs. These receptors were collected from a girl aged 2 to 9 in good health and CMV-seronegative.

The gene calls are TRBV5-1 and TRBJ1-2; D uncertain. Per the germline V gene, CDR1 is SGHRS and CDR2 is YFSETQ. This CDR3 has 14 residues. Trimming left V 1 base short and J 3 bases short, with 10 bases between. The CDR3 DNA reads as TGCGCCAGCAGCTTGATCAACAGAGACTATGGCTACACCTTC. Amino acid sequence: CASSLINRDYGYTF.

This rearrangement joins TRBV5-6 to TRBJ2-3, with 10 bases matching TRBD2. The CDR3 consists of 15 residues. CDR1 and CDR2 (germline): SGHDT, YYEEEE. After removal of 4 bases from V and 4 bases from J, the junction contained 6 bases not matched to a gene. CDR3 protein: CASSPGTSDSDTQYF. In DNA form, the CDR3 reads TGTGCCAGCAGCCCCGGGACTAGCGACTCAGATACGCAGTATTTT.

This clone was seen only a few times. CDR3 protein: CASSPWALAGSYEQYF. The DNA for the CDR3 is TGCGCCAGCAGCCCGTGGGCTCTAGCGGGGAGTTACGAGCAGTACTTC. The V and J genes are TRBV4-1 and TRBJ2-7, with 9 nucleotides matching TRBD2. V gave up 4 bases and J gave up 4 bases; unmatched junction bases: 11. Germline V gene lookup returns CDR1 MGHRA and CDR2 YSYEKL. The CDR3 consists of 16 residues.

The chain is built from TRBV5-1 and TRBJ2-1; 7 positions agree with TRBD2. The CDR3 extends over 16 amino acids. CDR1 and CDR2 (germline): SGHRS, YFSETQ. V dropped 1 base and J dropped 8; count of bases not matched to a gene: 12. This chain's CDR3 is CASSLISGGRAHEQFF. CDR3 DNA: TGCGCCAGCAGCTTGATTTCTGGTGGGAGGGCACATGAGCAGTTCTTC.

The chain has TRBV10-3 and TRBJ1-1; D is perhaps TRBD1 (6 bases). Germline lookup yields CDR1 ENHRY and CDR2 SYGVKD. The V end was cut by 6 bases, the J end by 1 base, with 12 bases between. CDR3 length: 14 amino acids. The CDR3 here is CAIRGDTKNTEAFF. The CDR3 DNA reads as TGTGCCATCAGGGGGGACACAAAGAACACTGAAGCTTTCTTT.

The V call is TRBV27, the J call TRBJ2-7; 7 bases agree with TRBD1. Germline loops: CDR1 MNHEY, CDR2 SMNVEV (reference sequence). Unmatched junction bases numbered 7, after V lost 5 bases and J lost 6 bases. The CDR3 covers 13 residues. As DNA, the CDR3 is TGTGCCAGCAGTAGTTACAGGGGAGTCGAGCAGTACTTC. Its protein is CASSSYRGVEQYF.

The V call is TRBV7-9, the J call TRBJ2-1, with TRBD2 matching 9 bases. V trimming: 0 bases; J trimming: 16 bases; junction bases outside the gene matches: 10. Per germline, CDR1 SEHNR and CDR2 FQNEAQ (reference sequence). The CDR3 totals 14 residues. In nucleotides, the CDR3 is TGTGCCAGCAGCTTAGCCCGCGCGGGAGGGCCGGATTTCTTC. Translated, it gives CASSLARAGGPDFF.

The rearrangement links TRBV5-1 to TRBJ2-5; TRBD2 matches 15 bases. Germline V CDR1 and CDR2: SGHRS, YFSETQ. J lost 5 bases, V lost 4 bases, and 15 bases had no gene match. The CDR3 runs to 19 residues. CDR3 sequence (DNA): TGCGCCAGCAGCCAACCGAGGACTAGCGGGAGGGCCAGCTCGGAGACCCAGTACTTC. This sequence encodes CASSQPRTSGRASSETQYF.

The chain links TRBV6-1 to TRBJ1-6; D might be TRBD1 (5 bases). The CDR3 runs 15 residues. Trimming stripped 2 bases from V and 9 bases from J, with 14 bases between. The germline V gene encodes CDR1 MNHNS and CDR2 SASEGT. CDR3 protein: CASSERTDKGSPLHF. For the CDR3, the DNA is TGTGCCAGCAGTGAACGGACGGACAAAGGTTCACCCCTCCACTTT.

This clone is a singleton in its sample. This chain joins TRBV6-4 and TRBJ1-2, with D possibly matching TRBD1 (6 bases). CDR3 length: 15 residues. Germline V gives CDR1 MRHNA, CDR2 SNTAGT. Trimming removed 4 bases from V and 4 bases from J, with 16 bases in between. The CDR3 DNA reads as TGTGCCAGCAGTGTTGCAACAGGGCCTACCTATGGCTACACCTTC. This codes for CASSVATGPTYGYTF.

The V and J genes are TRBV5-4 and TRBJ1-6; the D gene is possibly TRBD1 (6 bases). Germline loops: CDR1 SGHNT, CDR2 YYREEE (reference sequence). The CDR3 is made up of 16 amino acids. The V and J ends lost 6 bases and 0 bases respectively, with 13 bases between them. The CDR3 is CASTLQGSSYNSPLHF. CDR3 sequence (DNA): TGTGCCAGCACCTTACAGGGTTCCTCCTATAATTCACCCCTCCACTTT.

The chain recombines TRBV19 with TRBJ1-1; 12 bases are a match to TRBD1. The length of the CDR3 is 14 residues. V was clipped by 5 bases and J by 7 bases; unmatched bases: 5. The germline V gene has CDR1 LNHDA and CDR2 SQIVND (reference sequence). CDR3 sequence (DNA): TGTGCCAGTAGTCGGGGGACAGGGGGCAGTGAAGCTTTCTTT. Translation gives CASSRGTGGSEAFF.

This chain joins TRBV7-2 and TRBJ1-5; D not certain. V lost 5 bases, J lost 6 bases, and 11 bases lay in between. Germline CDR1 and CDR2: SGHTA and FQGNSA. The CDR3 has 13 residues. As DNA, the CDR3 is TGTGCCAGCAGCCCCCGTCGGGGTCAGCCCCAGCATTTT. Amino acid sequence: CASSPRRGQPQHF.

The count of this clone is one. The V and J genes are TRBV10-1 and TRBJ2-1; 11 bases fit TRBD2. The CDR3 is 16 residues long. CDR1 and CDR2 (germline): WNHNN, SYGVQD (reference sequence). With 6 bases clipped from V and 1 base from J, the junction kept 5 bases outside the gene matches. The CDR3 DNA follows: TGCGCCAGCAGCGCCGGGACTAGCGGTTCCTACAATGAGCAGTTCTTC. This sequence encodes CASSAGTSGSYNEQFF.

The chain employs TRBV4-1 and TRBJ2-1, with D perhaps matching TRBD1 (6 bases). Germline V gene sequence: CDR1 MGHRA, CDR2 YSYEKL. The CDR3 is 14 amino acids. V was cut by 1 base and J by 10 bases, with 14 bases left in between. This chain's CDR3 is CASSQGQDLWEQFF. In nucleotides, the CDR3 is TGCGCCAGCAGCCAAGGACAGGACCTCTGGGAGCAGTTCTTC.

The V gene is TRBV10-3, the J gene TRBJ1-1; D call uncertain. The germline V and J ends were trimmed by 6 bases and 4 bases, with 15 bases remaining between them. The CDR3 runs to 14 residues. Germline V gene lookup returns CDR1 ENHRY and CDR2 SYGVKD. DNA of the CDR3: TGTGCCATCAGGGCGGAGGGCGAGGGCACTGAAGCTTTCTTT. The encoded protein is CAIRAEGEGTEAFF.

The chain has TRBV7-2 and TRBJ1-1; D might be TRBD1 (5 bases). Germline V lookup: CDR1 SGHTA, CDR2 FQGNSA. The CDR3 has 13 residues. The V end lost 6 bases, the J end lost 6 bases, and 14 bases lay between the germline ends. CDR3: CASSLYRQSEAFF. Here the CDR3 DNA reads TGTGCCAGCAGTCTCTACCGACAGTCTGAAGCTTTCTTT. Together with reference TRBV7-2 and TRBJ1-1, the CDR3 gives the full variable domain: GAGVSQSPSNKVTEKGKDVELRCDPISGHTALYWYRQSLGQGLEFLIYFQGNSAPDKSGLPSDRFSAERTGGSVSTLTIQRTQQEDSAVYLCASSLYRQSEAFFGQGTRLTVV.

The J gene is TRBJ1-1, the V gene TRBV5-4; no reliable D call. The CDR3 loop spans 15 amino acids. The V end was cut by 4 bases, the J end by 0 bases, with 13 bases between. CDR1 and CDR2 from the germline V gene are SGHNT and YYREEE (reference sequence). DNA of the CDR3: TGTGCCAGCAGCCCTGAGACACGGATGAACACTGAAGCTTTCTTT. This sequence encodes CASSPETRMNTEAFF.

The J gene is TRBJ1-6, the V gene TRBV2; TRBD1 matches 8 bases. V dropped 5 bases and J dropped 6; count of bases not matched to a gene: 3. The CDR3 contains 14 residues. Germline assignment: CDR1 SNHLY and CDR2 FYNNEI. This chain's CDR3 is CASSLGQANSPLHF. The CDR3 DNA follows: TGTGCCAGCAGTTTGGGACAGGCTAATTCACCCCTCCACTTT.

The chain combines TRBV6-1 with TRBJ1-2; weak D call: TRBD1 (6 bases). The germline V gene has CDR1 MNHNS and CDR2 SASEGT. Deletions cut 3 bases from V and 5 bases from J, with 16 bases between. The CDR3 consists of 15 residues. CDR3 sequence reads: CASSDRTASYYGYTF. In nucleotides, the CDR3 is TGTGCCAGCAGTGACCGGACAGCCTCCTATTATGGCTACACCTTC.

The chain uses TRBV5-1 and TRBJ2-3, with 9 bases that match TRBD2. Looked up from germline, CDR1 is SGHRS and CDR2 is YFSETQ. The CDR3 spans 16 residues. The trim removed 1 base at V and 4 bases at J, leaving 7 bases unmatched. The CDR3 region is CASSLLSSGISDTQYF. The CDR3 nucleotides are TGCGCCAGCAGCTTGCTCTCTAGCGGGATCTCAGATACGCAGTATTTT.

The chain employs TRBV15 and TRBJ2-1, with TRBD2 matching 15 bases. The CDR3 covers 21 residues. Germline V CDR1 and CDR2: LNHNV, YYDKDF (reference sequence). The ends lost 0 bases at V and 7 bases at J; junction bases unmatched: 16. The CDR3 protein is CATSRDVTGLAGGRKRNEQFF. As DNA, the CDR3 is TGTGCCACCAGCAGAGATGTTACGGGACTAGCGGGAGGAAGGAAAAGGAATGAGCAGTTCTTC.

The CDR3 sequence is CASNRDSYGYTF. The CDR3 nucleotides are TGTGCCAGCAACCGAGACAGTTATGGCTACACCTTC. The gene calls are TRBV7-2 and TRBJ1-2; D possibly corresponds to TRBD1 (5 bases). The CDR3 consists of 12 residues. Germline V gives CDR1 SGHTA, CDR2 FQGNSA. V was pared by 7 bases and J by 5 bases, with 11 bases between.

The chain recombines TRBV5-1 with TRBJ2-7; TRBD1 aligns across 7 bases. Germline values: CDR1 SGHRS, CDR2 YFSETQ. CDR3 length: 16 amino acids. The J segment lost 5 bases and the V segment lost 3 bases, leaving 14 bases of the junction unmatched. The CDR3 reads CASSYVPGQSLNEQYF. The CDR3 DNA reads TGCGCCAGCAGCTACGTCCCGGGACAGAGCCTCAACGAGCAGTACTTC.